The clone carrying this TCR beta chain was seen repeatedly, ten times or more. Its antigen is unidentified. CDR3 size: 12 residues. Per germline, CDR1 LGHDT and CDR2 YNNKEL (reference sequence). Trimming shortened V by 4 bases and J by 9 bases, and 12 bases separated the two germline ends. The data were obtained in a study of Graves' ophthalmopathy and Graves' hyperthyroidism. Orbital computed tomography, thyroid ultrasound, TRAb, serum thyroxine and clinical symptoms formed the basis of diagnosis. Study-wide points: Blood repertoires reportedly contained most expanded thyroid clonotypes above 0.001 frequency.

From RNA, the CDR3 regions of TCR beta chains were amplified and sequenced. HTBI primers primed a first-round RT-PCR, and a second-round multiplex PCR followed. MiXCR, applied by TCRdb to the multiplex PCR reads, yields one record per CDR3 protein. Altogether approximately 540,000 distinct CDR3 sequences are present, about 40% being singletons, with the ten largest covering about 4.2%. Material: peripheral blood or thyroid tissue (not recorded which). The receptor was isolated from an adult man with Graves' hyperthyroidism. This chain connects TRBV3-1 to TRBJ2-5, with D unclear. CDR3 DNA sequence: TGTGCCAGCAGCCTATCGCCGAAGGCCCAGTACTTC. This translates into CASSLSPKAQYF.